The 29 T cell receptor beta chains below come from one sample, sequenced in a study of blood T cell repertoires in COVID-19. Here immunoSEQ multiplex PCR was the method, and the copy in TCRdb shows in-frame clones only, minus some. The data contain 230,000 or so clones, around 91% of them seen just once; the ten biggest clones take up 2.1%. The sample was peripheral blood. These receptors all come from a woman aged 55-70 years with COVID-19, enrolled during active disease.

This chain connects TRBV6-2 or TRBV6-3 to TRBJ2-5; a weak D match, TRBD1 (6 bases). Germline lookup yields CDR1 MNHEY and CDR2 SVGEGT. V lost 5 bases and J lost 5, with 21 bases in between. This CDR3 comprises 16 residues. The CDR3 region is CASSTGWGRISETQYF. CDR3 nucleotide sequence: TGTGCCAGCAGTACGGGTTGGGGGCGCATATCGGAGACCCAGTACTTC.

J is TRBJ1-1 and V is TRBV19; 9 positions match TRBD1. This CDR3 has 15 amino acids. CDR1 is LNHDA and CDR2 is SQIVND in the germline V gene (reference sequence). The trim removed 4 bases at V and 4 bases at J, leaving 7 bases unmatched. CDR3 loop: CASSTQLTGGTEAFF. CDR3 nucleotides: TGTGCCAGTAGTACCCAACTGACAGGGGGCACTGAAGCTTTCTTT.

The chain is built from TRBV9 and TRBJ2-3; TRBD2 matches at 11 bases. This CDR3 is built from 16 residues. V gave up 0 bases and J gave up 3 bases; unmatched junction bases: 3. CDR1 is SGDLS, CDR2 YYNGEE, per germline. This chain's CDR3 is CASSVASGGQTDTQYF. In DNA form, the CDR3 reads TGTGCCAGCAGCGTAGCTAGCGGGGGGCAAACAGATACGCAGTATTTT.

The chain is built from TRBV4-1 and TRBJ1-1, with TRBD1 as a possible D gene (5 bases). There are 14 residues in the CDR3. The germline CDR1 and CDR2 sequences are MGHRA and YSYEKL. V was trimmed by 5 bases and J by 1 base, leaving 11 bases between them. The CDR3 coding sequence is TGCGCCAGCAGCTACGACAGAGCGAACACTGAAGCTTTCTTT. Translating gives CASSYDRANTEAFF.

The V and J genes are TRBV7-2 and TRBJ1-3; D is possibly TRBD1 (6 bases). Trimming took 0 bases from V and 4 from J, leaving 13 bases between them. The CDR3 runs 16 residues. The V gene's germline CDR1 is SGHTA and CDR2 FQGNSA. The CDR3 nucleotides read TGTGCCAGCAGCTTAGCTCTTCCAGGGGCCGGAAACACCATATATTTT. This encodes CASSLALPGAGNTIYF.

This rearrangement joins TRBV12-3 or TRBV12-4 to TRBJ1-1; D ambiguous. V lost 6 bases and J lost 5, with 13 bases in between. The CDR3 contains 13 residues. CDR3 residues: CASSPISGTEAFF. CDR3 nucleotides: TGTGCCAGCAGCCCTATCTCGGGTACTGAAGCTTTCTTT.

This clone was seen only once. The rearrangement links TRBV6-5 to TRBJ1-2; 7 bases are a match to TRBD1. CDR1 is MNHEY, CDR2 SVGAGI, per germline. The length of the CDR3 is 16 residues. V was pared by 3 bases and J by 7 bases, with 14 bases of the junction left unmatched. The CDR3 region has the DNA TGTGCCAGCAGTTATCGCCGACAGGGAGGAATTTTTGGCTACACCTTC. Amino acid sequence: CASSYRRQGGIFGYTF.

The chain carries TRBV10-3 and TRBJ2-7; 7 nucleotides match TRBD2. Germline lookup yields CDR1 ENHRY and CDR2 SYGVKD. The CDR3 totals 13 residues. V shed 5 bases and J 4 bases; nucleotides not matched to a gene: 5. Written as DNA, the CDR3 is TGTGCCATCAGTCCCAGGGAGGGTTACGAGCAGTACTTC. It codes for CAISPREGYEQYF.

The count of this clone is one. The chain employs TRBV7-9 and TRBJ1-3; possible D gene TRBD1, 5 bases. The V end was cut by 0 bases, the J end by 4 bases, with 10 bases between. Germline V lookup: CDR1 SEHNR, CDR2 FQNEAQ (reference sequence). The CDR3 is 15 residues long. CDR3: CASSLARGAGNTIYF. In DNA form, the CDR3 reads TGTGCCAGCAGCTTAGCGCGCGGGGCGGGAAACACCATATATTTT.

V gene TRBV9 combines with J gene TRBJ1-2; D unresolved. V shed 0 bases and J shed 9 bases, with 21 bases lying between them. Per germline, CDR1 SGDLS and CDR2 YYNGEE. This CDR3 is 16 amino acids long. CDR3 sequence: CASSVGSNAVYGSYTF. The CDR3 coding sequence is TGTGCCAGCAGCGTAGGGTCCAATGCGGTTTACGGAAGCTACACCTTC. The variable domain in full, completed from reference TRBV9 and TRBJ1-2, reads DSGVTQTPKHLITATGQRVTLRCSPRSGDLSVYWYQQSLDQGLQFLIQYYNGEERAKGNILERFSAQQFPDLHSELNLSSLELGDSALYFCASSVGSNAVYGSYTFGSGTRLTVV.

J is TRBJ2-1 and V is TRBV6-5; D is uncertain. V was cut by 6 bases and J by 0 bases, with 3 bases left in between. This CDR3 spans 12 amino acids. Germline CDR1 and CDR2: MNHEY and SVGAGI. DNA for the CDR3: TGTGCCAGCAGGAGCTCCTACAATGAGCAGTTCTTC. It yields the protein CASRSSYNEQFF.

This clone was seen a single time. The gene calls are TRBV6-6 and TRBJ1-5; possible D gene TRBD1, 6 bases. CDR1 MNHNY and CDR2 SVGAGI come from the germline V gene (reference sequence). Trimming stripped 10 bases from V and 0 bases from J, with 13 bases between. The CDR3 is 14 residues long. The CDR3 nucleotides are TGTGCCACCAACAGGGTCGGTAGCAATCAGCCCCAGCATTTT. The encoded protein is CATNRVGSNQPQHF.

The chain uses TRBV7-2 and TRBJ1-3; D is unresolved. Germline V gene lookup returns CDR1 SGHTA and CDR2 FQGNSA. CDR3 size: 17 residues. Deletions cut 5 bases from V and 3 bases from J, with 20 bases between. The CDR3 reads CASSPAAWALSGNTIYF. The CDR3 coding sequence is TGTGCCAGCAGCCCAGCCGCCTGGGCACTTAGTGGAAACACCATATATTTT.

The chain recombines TRBV19 with TRBJ2-6; D remains ambiguous. Trimming stripped 2 bases from V and 6 bases from J, with 8 bases between. The germline V gene has CDR1 LNHDA and CDR2 SQIVND (reference sequence). CDR3 size: 14 residues. The CDR3, as DNA: TGTGCCAGTAGTATAACTCGGGTGGCCAACGTCCTGACTTTC. It codes for CASSITRVANVLTF.

This chain uses TRBV5-4 with TRBJ1-2; D is perhaps TRBD1 (6 bases). The V and J ends lost 0 bases and 6 bases respectively, with 12 bases between them. CDR3 length equals 14 residues. Germline lookup yields CDR1 SGHNT and CDR2 YYREEE (reference sequence). CDR3 coding DNA: TGTGCCAGCAGCTTGGAGGGGGGGCTCAATGGCTACACCTTC. Translating it yields CASSLEGGLNGYTF.

The rearrangement joins TRBV5-1 to TRBJ2-6; TRBD1 is a possible D gene (5 bases). The CDR3 is made up of 18 amino acids. Trimming left V 0 bases short and J 1 base short, with 14 bases between. Germline V gene sequence: CDR1 SGHRS, CDR2 YFSETQ. CDR3 sequence: CASSLAPVTASGANVLTF. Written as DNA, the CDR3 is TGCGCCAGCAGCTTGGCCCCCGTGACAGCGTCTGGGGCCAACGTCCTGACTTTC. Supplemented by reference TRBV5-1 and TRBJ2-6, the full variable domain reads KAGVTQTPRYLIKTRGQQVTLSCSPISGHRSVSWYQQTPGQGLQFLFEYFSETQRNKGNFPGRFSGRQFSNSRSEMNVSTLELGDSALYLCASSLAPVTASGANVLTFGAGSRLTVL.

The chain combines TRBV6-5 with TRBJ1-3; 8 bases match TRBD1. The CDR3 sequence is 15 residues long. Germline lookup yields CDR1 MNHEY and CDR2 SVGAGI. The ends lost 5 bases at V and 0 bases at J; junction bases unmatched: 3. Here the CDR3 reads CASSKGQDSGNTIYF. The CDR3 bases are TGTGCCAGCAGTAAGGGACAGGACTCTGGAAACACCATATATTTT.

This clone was seen only once. The chain combines TRBV7-9 with TRBJ1-1, with 8 positions matching TRBD1. The CDR3 is 17 residues long. V was pared by 5 bases and J by 5 bases, with 16 bases of the junction left unmatched. Germline lookup yields CDR1 SEHNR and CDR2 FQNEAQ (reference sequence). CDR3 nucleotides: TGTGCCAGCAGCACTGGACCGGGACAGGATCTGGGGACTGAAGCTTTCTTT. This gives the protein CASSTGPGQDLGTEAFF.

The count of this clone is one. This chain joins TRBV21-1 and TRBJ1-1; TRBD1 is taken as the D call from the table, unchecked against the DNA. TRBV21-1 is a listed pseudogene. The CDR3 has 16 residues. CDR3 nucleotide sequence: TGTGCCAGCAGCAAAGCTGGGGCAGGGGCCCACACTGAAGCTTTCTTT. This translates into CASSKAGAGAHTEAFF.

The sample holds one count of this clone. V usage is TRBV13 and J usage is TRBJ1-1, with D tentatively TRBD1 (5 bases). The CDR3 extends over 13 amino acids. Trimming shortened V by 2 bases and J by 12 bases, and 16 bases separated the two germline ends. Germline CDR1 is PRHDT and CDR2 is FYEKMQ (reference sequence). The CDR3 here is CASSLRGSRLSFF. In nucleotides, the CDR3 is TGTGCCAGCAGCTTAAGGGGATCACGGTTGTCTTTCTTT. Full variable domain (missing parts from reference TRBV13 and TRBJ1-1): AAGVIQSPRHLIKEKRETATLKCYPIPRHDTVYWYQQGPGQDPQFLISFYEKMQSDKGSIPDRFSAQQFSDYHSELNMSSLELGDSALYFCASSLRGSRLSFFGQGTRLTVV.

The chain recombines TRBV10-3 with TRBJ1-2; 7 bases match TRBD1. CDR3 length: 15 amino acids. V dropped 7 bases and J dropped 11; count of bases not matched to a gene: 19. The germline gives CDR1 ENHRY, CDR2 SYGVKD. CDR3 protein: CAINWGGRDRDPYTF. The CDR3 DNA reads as TGTGCCATCAATTGGGGTGGGCGAGACAGGGACCCGTACACCTTC.

The chain couples TRBV7-9 to TRBJ1-3, with a tentative D call TRBD1 (6 bases). The CDR3 sequence is 14 residues long. Germline V gene sequence: CDR1 SEHNR, CDR2 FQNEAQ (reference sequence). The V and J ends lost 7 bases and 4 bases respectively, with 14 bases between them. The CDR3 coding sequence is TGTGCCAGCACCCCGGGGGGGGCCGGAAACACCATATATTTT. It translates to CASTPGGAGNTIYF.

This clone has only one observation. V is TRBV18 and J is TRBJ1-5; D perhaps matches TRBD1 (5 bases). This CDR3 has 14 amino acids. Germline lookup yields CDR1 KGHSH and CDR2 LQKENI. Trimming left V 2 bases short and J 4 bases short, with 9 bases between. The DNA for the CDR3 is TGTGCCAGCTCACCAAACAGGAGTAATCAGCCCCAGCATTTT. Its translation is CASSPNRSNQPQHF.

This chain joins TRBV10-3 and TRBJ1-5, with D perhaps matching TRBD1 (5 bases). The CDR3 totals 14 residues. The V gene lost 3 bases and the J gene lost 4 bases, with 10 bases spanning the gap. Germline V gene lookup returns CDR1 ENHRY and CDR2 SYGVKD. CDR3: CAISDGGGNQPQHF. CDR3 nucleotides: TGTGCCATCAGTGACGGGGGGGGAAATCAGCCCCAGCATTTT.

The chain has TRBV19 and TRBJ2-3, with D possibly TRBD2 on 6 matching bases. This CDR3 has 16 amino acids. Germline-derived CDR1 and CDR2 are LNHDA and SQIVND (reference sequence). Trimming removed 4 bases from V and 2 bases from J, with 16 bases in between. The CDR3 nucleotides read TGTGCCAGTAGTAACCGACTAGGAGCTATCACAGATACGCAGTATTTT. Translated, it gives CASSNRLGAITDTQYF.

This sequence joins TRBV5-4 and TRBJ2-4, with D tentatively TRBD1 (6 bases). Germline lookup yields CDR1 SGHNT and CDR2 YYREEE (reference sequence). V was shortened by 3 bases and J by 0 bases, with 7 bases between the two germline ends. The CDR3 has 14 residues. In DNA, the CDR3 is TGTGCCAGCAGCTCGACAGGAGCCAAAAACATTCAGTACTTC. It encodes CASSSTGAKNIQYF.

The chain uses TRBV5-5 and TRBJ1-5, with 8 bases lining up with TRBD1. The CDR3 length is 15 residues. J lost 1 base, V lost 0 bases, and 0 bases had no gene match. Germline V gene lookup returns CDR1 SGHKS and CDR2 YYEKEE (reference sequence). CDR3 sequence: CASSLGQGSNQPQHF. CDR3 in DNA: TGTGCCAGCAGCTTGGGACAGGGGAGCAATCAGCCCCAGCATTTT.

The chain combines TRBV19 with TRBJ2-1; D is perhaps TRBD2 (5 bases). This CDR3 comprises 15 residues. V was pared by 4 bases and J by 4 bases, with 14 bases between. Looked up from germline, CDR1 is LNHDA and CDR2 is SQIVND (reference sequence). CDR3 loop: CASSTDGVGYNEQFF. CDR3 bases: TGTGCCAGTAGTACGGACGGGGTGGGGTACAATGAGCAGTTCTTC.

This chain connects TRBV27 to TRBJ2-7, with 10 bases matching TRBD2. The CDR3 extends over 16 amino acids. Trimming removed 6 bases from V and 1 base from J; junction bases left unmatched: 9. CDR1 is MNHEY and CDR2 is SMNVEV in the germline V gene (reference sequence). DNA for the CDR3: TGTGCCAGCAGGCAGAGACTAGCGGGTACTTCCTACGAGCAGTACTTC. This codes for CASRQRLAGTSYEQYF.